This T cell receptor beta chain comes out of a study of blood T cells in healthy people across ages. This clonotype was found a few times. No antigen is known for it. A much bigger clone sits one base away, suggesting this may be a read error. Germline values: CDR1 SGHRS, CDR2 YFSETQ. The CDR3 has 15 amino acids. V dropped 1 base and J dropped 10; count of bases not matched to a gene: 8. The second PCR ran 7 to 11 cycles with a sample-barcoded 5' primer and J-beta primers. At least 2.5 million CDR3-containing paired-end reads were obtained per sample. TCRdb processed the 5' RACE reads anew with MiXCR; each CDR3 protein has one entry. The sample holds 900,000 to 950,000 distinct CDR3 sequences, about 27% seen once. Study-wide points: A roughly linear fall in TCR beta diversity per million T cells was seen with increasing age. Naive and antigen-experienced cells were not separated, limiting conclusive comparison. Estimates of diversity drawn from one million T cells were considered underestimates.

The data were also submitted as part of a second study, on T cells of mothers and their children.

The TCR originated in a woman in her thirties or forties in good health. Sequencing used blood. The genes are TRBV5-1 and TRBJ2-1, with 10 bases fitting TRBD2. The CDR3, as DNA: TGCGCCAGCAGCTTGAACAGCGGGGGGGGTCAAGAGCAGTTCTTC. This translates into CASSLNSGGGQEQFF.